This TCR beta chain was identified in a study of regulatory T cells in long-lasting Graves disease. According to the study, TCR beta libraries were built with iRepertoire HTBI primers and CDR3-region Arm-PCR. TCRdb reprocessed the multiplex PCR reads with MiXCR, giving one entry per CDR3 protein. The sample has about 430,000 distinct CDR3 sequences, 15% seen once. Time point defined: newly diagnosed GD, antithyroid drugs for less than 3 months. The TCR library was prepared using RNA isolated from PBMCs. Trimming cost V 6 bases and J 5 bases; bases outside gene matches: 7. This CDR3 has 13 residues. Germline V gives CDR1 DFQATT, CDR2 SNEGSKA (reference sequence). This clonotype came up a few times. In addition, the sample was reused for a study of T cells in Graves' hyperthyroidism and ophthalmopathy. That source adds: Diagnostic assessment was based on clinical symptoms, serum thyroxine and TRAb, thyroid ultrasound and orbital computed tomography. First-round RT-PCR with HTBI primers amplified the TCR CDR3 region.

The sequence was obtained from a woman between 35 and 50 years old with Graves disease. The chain is built from TRBV20-1 and TRBJ2-5, with 9 bases matching TRBD1. Sample: peripheral blood mononuclear cells (PBMCs), taken at new diagnosis, from a patient treated with antithyroid drugs. In nucleotides, the CDR3 is TGCAGTGCAGAGACAGGGGGTGCGGAGACCCAGTACTTC. Protein: CSAETGGAETQYF.